The count of the clone carrying this T cell receptor beta chain is one. The data derive from a study of shared T cell receptors in the human thymus. Sequenced by immunoSEQ multiplex PCR; TCRdb stores in-frame clones only, minus some. The table shows 500,000 to 750,000 clones, with over 75% occurring only once. The V end was cut by 2 bases, the J end by 2 bases, with 13 bases between. The CDR3 sequence is 15 residues long. Germline values: CDR1 SEHNR, CDR2 FQNEAQ (reference sequence). These same records also appear under a second study, on human thymus T cells. That source notes: Resections were taken during corrective heart surgery, and the thymus tissue came from these.

What was sequenced was thymocytes. V and J are TRBV7-9 and TRBJ2-7; tentatively, D is TRBD2 (6 bases). This receptor was identified in a boy in the first two years of life with a congenital heart defect. The CDR3, as DNA: TGTGCCAGCAGCTTAAGTCTGGCTAGCGCCTACGAGCAGTACTTC. Its protein is CASSLSLASAYEQYF.